A selection of T cell receptor beta chains follows, all from one sample in a study of T cell responses to AZD1222 COVID-19 vaccine. Using immunoSEQ multiplex PCR, the repertoire was profiled, and TCRdb retains in-frame clones only, with some absent. The sample holds approximately 140,000 clones, nearly 95% seen once. The specimen was peripheral blood, collected on day 0 of AZD1222 vaccination. Receptors were obtained from an adult in good health. Each CDR3 is given with its conserved first and last residue. A D gene is named only where the DNA matches it firmly. Clone size appears in some rows only: once, few, many, or a class for an expanded clone.

D	V	size	J	DNA	CDR3
.	TRBV9	.	TRBJ2-3	TGTGCCAGCAGCGTAGTTGCGGCCACAGATACGCAGTATTTT	CASSVVAATDTQYF
TRBD1	TRBV5-4	.	TRBJ1-2	TGTGCCAGCAGGGGCCAGACGGACAGGGGGGGCTACACCTTC	CASRGQTDRGGYTF
TRBD2	TRBV5-8	.	TRBJ2-7	TGTGCCAGCAGAGTGACTAGCACACACTACGAGCAGTACTTC	CASRVTSTHYEQYF
.	TRBV18	.	TRBJ1-1	TGTGCCAGCTCACCCAGCCAGTGGAAAGGGAACACTGAAGCTTTCTTT	CASSPSQWKGNTEAFF
.	TRBV29-1	.	TRBJ2-7	TGCAGGACCTCGGCGGGGGCTTCCTACGAGCAGTACTTC	CRTSAGASYEQYF
.	TRBV3-1/TRBV3-2	.	TRBJ2-7	TGTGCCAGCAGCCAACCTAGGGGGGACAGAGCCTACGAGCAGTACTTC	CASSQPRGDRAYEQYF
.	TRBV7-3	.	TRBJ2-2	TGTGCCAGCAGCTTGGAAGGCGGGGCGGGGTGGACCGGGGAGCTGTTTTTT	CASSLEGGAGWTGELFF
.	TRBV30	.	TRBJ1-2	TGTGCCTGGAGTGTCGGAGGGCACTATGGCTACACCTTC	CAWSVGGHYGYTF
.	TRBV5-1	.	TRBJ1-3	TGCGCCAGCAGCTTGGCCGACAAGGGAAACACCATATATTTT	CASSLADKGNTIYF
TRBD1	TRBV7-8	.	TRBJ1-2	TGTGCCAGCAGCTTAGCGGAGACGGGACAGGGGGATGGCTACACCTTC	CASSLAETGQGDGYTF
.	TRBV30	.	TRBJ1-2	TGTGCCTGGAGTGTAGGAACCTATGGCTACACCTTC	CAWSVGTYGYTF
.	TRBV4-2	.	TRBJ1-2	TGTGCCAGCAGCCAAGATTCGGGGGGCGGGCAGGGCTACACCTTC	CASSQDSGGGQGYTF
.	TRBV4-1	.	TRBJ1-1	TGCGCCAGCAGCCAAGAACGTAGGGAGAAAGCTTTCTTT	CASSQERREKAFF
.	TRBV2	.	TRBJ1-2	TGTGCCATCAGGGACCTCTATGGCTACACCTTC	CAIRDLYGYTF
.	TRBV7-9	once	TRBJ1-6	TGTGCCAGCAGCATAGGTCAGAGCTATAATTCACCCCTCCACTTT	CASSIGQSYNSPLHF
TRBD1	TRBV28	.	TRBJ1-4	TGTGCCAGCAGCCTTCTAACAGGGGACCCTAATGAAAAACTGTTTTTT	CASSLLTGDPNEKLFF
TRBD1	TRBV5-1	.	TRBJ1-3	TGCGCCAGCAGCCCCGGGACAGGGAGTTTAGGAGGAAACACCATATATTTT	CASSPGTGSLGGNTIYF
TRBD1	TRBV24-1	.	TRBJ1-2	TGTGCCACCAGTGACCCGACAGGGGAGGACTATGGCTACACCTTC	CATSDPTGEDYGYTF
.	TRBV6-1	many	TRBJ2-7	TGTGCCAGCAGTGAAGCGGGCCAGTACTTC	CASSEAGQYF
.	TRBV25-1	.	TRBJ1-2	TGTGCCAGCGGGGACGGGGCGCGTCATGGCTACACCTTC	CASGDGARHGYTF
.	TRBV7-8	.	TRBJ2-7	TGTGCCAGCAGCCCCCTGGACGGGGCCTACGAGCAGTACTTC	CASSPLDGAYEQYF
TRBD2	TRBV28	.	TRBJ2-7	TGTGCCAGCAGACGGACTAGCGCCACCTACGAGCAGTACTTC	CASRRTSATYEQYF
.	TRBV30	.	TRBJ2-2	TGTGCCTGGACTACCTGGGGGATAGGCACCGGGGAGCTGTTTTTT	CAWTTWGIGTGELFF
.	TRBV19	.	TRBJ1-5	TGTGCCAGTAGTATAGCCAACAGAATTGGTCAGCCCCAGCATTTT	CASSIANRIGQPQHF